Listed here are 14 T cell receptor beta chains from one sample, sequenced in a study of T cells in Graves' hyperthyroidism and ophthalmopathy. RNA transcripts gave rise to amplified TCR beta CDR3 regions. The HTBI primer set served for first-round RT-PCR of the TCR CDR3. TCRdb processed the multiplex PCR reads anew with MiXCR; each CDR3 protein has one entry. The profile shows under 250,000 distinct CDR3 sequences, roughly 15% of them singletons. Sequenced: blood. The receptors shown here come from a man over 45 with Graves' hyperthyroidism.

The sample holds a few counts of this clonotype. Written as DNA, the CDR3 is TGCGCCAGCAGCTTGGGACAGTTTAATGAAAAACTGTTTTTT. Its protein is CASSLGQFNEKLFF. The rearrangement uses TRBV5-1 and TRBJ1-4; possibly TRBD1 for D (5 bases). The germline gives CDR1 SGHRS, CDR2 YFSETQ. The CDR3 covers 14 residues. Trimming stripped 0 bases from V and 4 bases from J, with 7 bases between.

This clonotype has more than one count but fewer than ten. This chain links TRBV4-1 with TRBJ2-3; TRBD2 agrees at 9 bases. The germline V gene encodes CDR1 MGHRA and CDR2 YSYEKL. The CDR3 covers 16 residues. V shed 0 bases and J 2 bases; nucleotides not matched to a gene: 3. CDR3 sequence: CASSQDASGNTDTQYF. The DNA for the CDR3 is TGCGCCAGCAGCCAAGACGCTAGCGGGAACACAGATACGCAGTATTTT.

This clonotype was detected ten times or more. The V call is TRBV6-2 or TRBV6-3, the J call TRBJ1-1, with D possibly TRBD1 on 6 matching bases. CDR3 length: 16 residues. Per the germline V gene, CDR1 is MNHEY and CDR2 is SVGEGT. Trimming shortened V by 0 bases and J by 1 base, and 12 bases separated the two germline ends. Here the CDR3 reads CASSYSRDRKNTEAFF. The CDR3, as DNA: TGTGCCAGCAGTTACTCACGCGACAGGAAGAACACTGAAGCTTTCTTT.

This clonotype has just a few counts. This chain uses TRBV7-2 with TRBJ2-2; possible D gene TRBD2, 5 bases. Germline-derived CDR1 and CDR2 are SGHTA and FQGNSA. The CDR3 runs 16 residues. V lost 3 bases and J 3 bases, leaving 14 bases between the germline ends. The CDR3 region is CASSFTSASDTGELFF. CDR3 DNA sequence: TGTGCCAGCAGCTTTACTAGTGCCTCGGACACCGGGGAGCTGTTTTTT.

This clonotype was counted ten times or more. V gene TRBV20-1 combines with J gene TRBJ2-1; 7 positions match TRBD2. The germline V gene encodes CDR1 DFQATT and CDR2 SNEGSKA (reference sequence). V lost 6 bases to trimming and J lost 7 bases; unmatched junction nucleotides: 9. The CDR3 length is 13 residues. The CDR3 is CSASEGGRNEQFF. CDR3 nucleotides: TGCAGTGCCAGCGAGGGAGGGAGAAATGAGCAGTTCTTC.

The table lists this clonotype with many counts. The chain has TRBV18 and TRBJ2-5; the D gene is possibly TRBD1 (7 bases). The germline gives CDR1 KGHSH, CDR2 LQKENI. This CDR3 has 12 amino acids. V was pared by 8 bases and J by 3 bases, with 10 bases between. CDR3 sequence reads: CASGGTEETQYF. In DNA, the CDR3 is TGTGCCAGCGGGGGGACAGAAGAGACCCAGTACTTC.

Many counts were recorded for this clonotype. V is TRBV3-1 and J is TRBJ1-2; unclear D gene. CDR3 length equals 16 residues. Germline CDR1 reads LGHDT; CDR2 reads YNNKEL (reference sequence). Between the trimmed V and J ends, which lost 4 bases and 4 bases, there was a span of 19 bases. In nucleotides, the CDR3 is TGTGCCAGCAGCCTATGGGGTCACAAAGGTGGCTATGGCTACACCTTC. It yields the protein CASSLWGHKGGYGYTF.

Remarks on this clonotype: A much more abundant neighbour one base away suggests this may be a read error. V gene TRBV20-1 combines with J gene TRBJ1-5; 7 bases agree with TRBD1. Per the germline V gene, CDR1 is DFQATT and CDR2 is SNEGSKA (reference sequence). The CDR3 is made up of 14 amino acids. Unmatched junction bases numbered 2, after V lost 3 bases and J lost 0 bases. CDR3: CSARGTASNQPQHF. In DNA form, the CDR3 reads TGCAGTGCTAGGGGGACAGCTAGCAATCAGCCCCAGCATTTT.

This clonotype was counted many times. CDR3 in DNA: TGTGCCAGCAGCTTCCAGAGCTCCTACGAGCAGTACTTC. This gives the protein CASSFQSSYEQYF. The rearrangement joins TRBV2 to TRBJ2-7; D is unresolved. Per the germline V gene, CDR1 is SNHLY and CDR2 is FYNNEI. Trimming left V 6 bases short and J 0 bases short, with 9 bases between. This CDR3 contains 13 residues.

This clonotype occurred many times. This rearrangement joins TRBV11-2 to TRBJ2-7; maybe TRBD2 (6 bases). Trimming removed 6 bases at V and 10 bases at J, with 28 bases between. Germline assignment: CDR1 SGHAT and CDR2 FQNNGV. The CDR3 runs 16 residues. The CDR3 loop is CASRKLTGRGSLYQYF. DNA for the CDR3: TGTGCCAGCAGGAAATTAACTGGACGGGGGTCCCTATATCAGTACTTC.

This clonotype was observed at least ten times. This chain connects TRBV11-2 to TRBJ2-5; tentatively, D is TRBD2 (5 bases). The ends were cut back, 5 bases at V and 4 bases at J, with 11 bases in the middle. Per germline, CDR1 SGHAT and CDR2 FQNNGV. The CDR3 extends over 13 amino acids. CDR3 residues: CASSRSVAETQYF. DNA for the CDR3: TGTGCCAGCAGCCGTAGCGTGGCAGAGACCCAGTACTTC. The variable domain in full, with the rest retrieved from reference TRBV11-2 and TRBJ2-5, is EAGVAQSPRYKIIEKRQSVAFWCNPISGHATLYWYQQILGQGPKLLIQFQNNGVVDDSQLPKDRFSAERLKGVDSTLKIQPAKLEDSAVYLCASSRSVAETQYFGPGTRLLVL.

This chain links TRBV24-1 with TRBJ2-2; 7 bases align to TRBD2. The CDR3 is made up of 15 amino acids. Losses at the gene ends were 6 bases for V and 7 bases for J; bases not matched to a gene: 10. Germline assignment: CDR1 KGHDR and CDR2 SFDVKD. The CDR3 nucleotides read TGTGCCACCAGTTGGGCGGGAGAGTCGGGCGGGGAGCTGTTTTTT. Translated, it gives CATSWAGESGGELFF.

This clonotype was seen at least ten times. The CDR3 DNA sequence: TGTGCCAGCGTTTACACAGGGTTAGATCAGCCCCAGCATTTT. It is translated as CASVYTGLDQPQHF. The chain carries TRBV6-1 and TRBJ1-5; D is perhaps TRBD1 (6 bases). V dropped 8 bases and J dropped 5 bases, with 16 bases sitting between them. Per germline, CDR1 MNHNS and CDR2 SASEGT. CDR3 size: 14 residues.

This clonotype came up a few times. The rearrangement uses TRBV3-2 and TRBJ2-7; the D call in the table, TRBD1, was not verified against the DNA. TRBV3-2 is given as a pseudogene. The CDR3 is made up of 17 amino acids. This CDR3 reads CASSQAQGSGSLYEQYF. The DNA of the CDR3 is TGTGCCAGCAGCCAAGCTCAGGGGAGCGGGAGCCTCTACGAGCAGTACTTC.